This T cell receptor (beta chain) appears in the sequencing data of a study of T-cell reconstitution after alpha-beta-depleted transplantation in children. A library of TCRbeta sequences, prepared with unique molecular identifiers, was generated. Each CDR3 protein is one row after TCRdb ran MiXCR on the PCR reads. The sample includes 500,000 to 600,000 distinct CDR3 sequences, approximately 30% of them seen just once. V lost 6 bases and J 0 bases, leaving 15 bases between the germline ends. CDR1 KGHSH and CDR2 LQKENI come from the germline V gene. This CDR3 has 16 amino acids. V usage is TRBV18 and J usage is TRBJ2-1, with D perhaps assigned TRBD1 or TRBD2 (5 bases each). This receptor was identified in a human donor who donated a stem cell graft to a child with aplastic anemia. The material sequenced was PBMCs from the stem cell graft donor, taken from the stem cell graft. The CDR3 here is CASSPGTGSSYNEQFF. The CDR3 DNA reads as TGTGCCAGCTCGCCAGGGACGGGGAGCTCCTACAATGAGCAGTTCTTC.